This TCR beta chain derives from a study of blood T cell repertoires in COVID-19. Background on the study: Whether acute or convalescent, the COVID-19 samples came from the United States, Italy and Spain. Sources were T cells, B-cell-depleted T cells, or PBMCs; the material itself was cDNA or gDNA.

V trimming: 5 bases; J trimming: 4 bases; junction bases outside the gene matches: 10. Per the germline V gene, CDR1 is SGHTA and CDR2 is FQGTGA. The CDR3 has 16 amino acids. Original methodology: From reference gene primer amplification, estimates of nucleated cell counts were derived. Assay used: immunoSEQ multiplex PCR; TCRdb lists only in-frame clones, some missing. V, J and clone size derive from that table, while D and trimming were established from the DNA sequence. In the table there are a few hundred thousand clones, roughly 85% of which are singletons. The receptor comes from a man in his fifties or sixties who had recovered from COVID-19. The genes are TRBV7-3 and TRBJ2-3, with TRBD2 matching 9 bases. Material for sequencing was peripheral blood. The CDR3: CASSPLAGGFADTQYF. CDR3 DNA: TGTGCCAGCAGCCCACTGGCGGGGGGGTTCGCAGATACGCAGTATTTT.